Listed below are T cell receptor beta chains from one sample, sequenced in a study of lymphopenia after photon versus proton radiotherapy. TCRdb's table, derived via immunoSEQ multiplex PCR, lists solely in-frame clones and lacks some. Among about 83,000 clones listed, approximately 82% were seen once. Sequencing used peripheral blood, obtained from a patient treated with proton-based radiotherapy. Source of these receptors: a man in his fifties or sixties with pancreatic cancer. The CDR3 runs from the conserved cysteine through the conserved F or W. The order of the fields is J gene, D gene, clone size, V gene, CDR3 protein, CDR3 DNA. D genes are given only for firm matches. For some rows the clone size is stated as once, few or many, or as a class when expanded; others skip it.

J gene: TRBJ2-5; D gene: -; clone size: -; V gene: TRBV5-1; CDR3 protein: CASSLAEETQYF; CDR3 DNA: TGCGCCAGCAGCTTGGCTGAAGAGACCCAGTACTTC
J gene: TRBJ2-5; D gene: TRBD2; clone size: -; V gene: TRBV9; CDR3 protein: CASSVDPSGTIQETQYF; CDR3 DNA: TGTGCCAGCAGCGTCGATCCTAGCGGTACTATTCAAGAGACCCAGTACTTC
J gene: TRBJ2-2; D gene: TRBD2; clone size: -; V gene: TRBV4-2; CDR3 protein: CASSQGPGLAGATGELFF; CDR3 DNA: TGTGCCAGCAGCCAAGGGCCGGGACTAGCGGGAGCTACCGGGGAGCTGTTTTTT
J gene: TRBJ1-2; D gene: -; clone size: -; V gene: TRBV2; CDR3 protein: CASSEEGDGDGIGLKGYTF; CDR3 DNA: TGTGCCAGCAGTGAAGAAGGTGATGGGGACGGTATCGGGCTTAAAGGCTACACCTTC
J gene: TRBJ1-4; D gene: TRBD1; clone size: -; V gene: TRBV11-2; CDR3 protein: CASSPGQGIHEKLFF; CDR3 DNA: TGTGCCAGCAGTCCTGGACAGGGGATTCATGAAAAACTGTTTTTT
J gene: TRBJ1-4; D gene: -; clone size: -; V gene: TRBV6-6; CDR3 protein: CASSPGGEKLFF; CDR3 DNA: TGTGCCAGCAGCCCCGGAGGTGAAAAACTGTTTTTT
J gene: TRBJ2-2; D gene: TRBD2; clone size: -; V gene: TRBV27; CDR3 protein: CASSSETSGIRTGELFF; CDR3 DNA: TGTGCCAGCAGCTCTGAGACTAGCGGGATACGGACCGGGGAGCTGTTTTTT
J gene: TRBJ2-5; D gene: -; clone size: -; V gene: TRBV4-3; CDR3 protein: CASSQDRPGQETQYF; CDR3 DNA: TGCGCCAGCAGCCAAGATCGGCCAGGCCAAGAGACCCAGTACTTC
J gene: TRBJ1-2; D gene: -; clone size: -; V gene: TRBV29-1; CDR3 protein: CSVAGAEGLNYGYTF; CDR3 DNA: TGCAGCGTTGCGGGGGCAGAGGGACTGAACTATGGCTACACCTTC
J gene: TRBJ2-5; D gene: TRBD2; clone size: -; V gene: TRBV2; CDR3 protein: CASSEDVTSGGETQYF; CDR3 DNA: TGTGCCAGCAGTGAAGACGTTACTAGCGGGGGAGAGACCCAGTACTTC
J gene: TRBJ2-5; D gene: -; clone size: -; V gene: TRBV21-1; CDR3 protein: CASSPYPAARETQYF; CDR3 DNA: TGTGCCAGCAGCCCCTATCCGGCAGCCCGGGAGACCCAGTACTTC
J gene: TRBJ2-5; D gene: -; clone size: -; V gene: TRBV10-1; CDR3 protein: CASGEGETQYF; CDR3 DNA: TGCGCCAGCGGGGAAGGCGAGACCCAGTACTTC
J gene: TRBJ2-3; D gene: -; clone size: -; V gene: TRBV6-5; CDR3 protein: CASSYSKRRSTDTQYF; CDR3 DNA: TGTGCCAGCAGTTACTCTAAGCGGAGGAGCACAGATACGCAGTATTTT
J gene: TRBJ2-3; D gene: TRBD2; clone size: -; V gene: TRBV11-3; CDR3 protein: CASSLEAGGGPDTQYF; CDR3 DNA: TGTGCCAGCAGCTTGGAGGCGGGAGGGGGCCCGGATACGCAGTATTTT
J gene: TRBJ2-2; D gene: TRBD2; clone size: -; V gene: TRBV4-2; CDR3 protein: CASSQVDSGGFANTGELFF; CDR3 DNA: TGTGCCAGCAGCCAAGTCGATAGCGGGGGGTTCGCGAACACCGGGGAGCTGTTTTTT
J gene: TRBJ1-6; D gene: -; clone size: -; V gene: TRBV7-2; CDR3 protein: CASSPGGGSPLHF; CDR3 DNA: TGTGCCAGCAGCCCGGGGGGCGGTTCACCCCTCCACTTT
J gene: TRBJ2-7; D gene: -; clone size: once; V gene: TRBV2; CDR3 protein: CASRPRPRDYYEQYF; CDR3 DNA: TGTGCCAGCAGACCACGACCCCGAGATTACTACGAGCAGTACTTC
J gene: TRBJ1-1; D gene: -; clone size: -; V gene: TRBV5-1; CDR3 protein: CASSLAGSSEAFF; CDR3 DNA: TGCGCCAGCAGCTTGGCTGGCAGTTCGGAAGCTTTCTTT
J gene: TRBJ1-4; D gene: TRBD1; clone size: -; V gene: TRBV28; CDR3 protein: CASSAPGQGNEKLFF; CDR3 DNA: TGTGCCAGCAGTGCCCCGGGACAGGGAAATGAAAAACTGTTTTTT
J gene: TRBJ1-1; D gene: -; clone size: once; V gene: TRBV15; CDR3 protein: CATSRPSGRSKNTEAFF; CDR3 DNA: TGTGCCACCAGCAGGCCCTCGGGACGGAGCAAGAACACTGAAGCTTTCTTT
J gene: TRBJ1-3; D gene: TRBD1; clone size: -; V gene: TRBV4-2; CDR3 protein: CASSQKAGGGNTIYF; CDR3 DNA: TGTGCCAGCAGCCAAAAGGCAGGGGGAGGAAACACCATATATTTT
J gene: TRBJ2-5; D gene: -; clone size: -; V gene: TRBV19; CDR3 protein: CASSIRAGQETQYF; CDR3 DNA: TGTGCCAGTAGTATTCGGGCAGGCCAAGAGACCCAGTACTTC
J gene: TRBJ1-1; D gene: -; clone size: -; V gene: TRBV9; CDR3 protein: CASSVRDGNTEAFF; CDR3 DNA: TGTGCCAGCAGCGTAAGGGACGGTAACACTGAAGCTTTCTTT
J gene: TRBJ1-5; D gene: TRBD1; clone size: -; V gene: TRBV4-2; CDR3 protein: CASSQDTGATSQPQHF; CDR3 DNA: TGTGCCAGCAGCCAAGATACAGGGGCCACCAGCCAGCCCCAGCATTTT
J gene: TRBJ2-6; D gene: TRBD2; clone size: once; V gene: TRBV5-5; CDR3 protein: CASSLSGRVAGANVLTF; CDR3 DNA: TGTGCCAGCAGCTTGTCCGGGAGGGTTGCTGGGGCCAACGTCCTGACTTTC
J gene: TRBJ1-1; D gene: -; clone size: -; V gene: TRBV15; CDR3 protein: CATSVSPQFPGRGAFF; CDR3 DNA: TGTGCCACCAGCGTTTCGCCCCAGTTTCCGGGACGAGGGGCTTTCTTT
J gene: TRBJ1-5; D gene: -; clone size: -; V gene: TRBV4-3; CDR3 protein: CASSQDLVDSNQPQHF; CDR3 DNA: TGCGCCAGCAGCCAAGATCTCGTTGATAGCAATCAGCCCCAGCATTTT
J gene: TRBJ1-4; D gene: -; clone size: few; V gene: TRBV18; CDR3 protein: CASSLGASSNEKLFF; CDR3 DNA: TGTGCCAGCTCACTGGGGGCAAGTTCTAATGAAAAACTGTTTTTT
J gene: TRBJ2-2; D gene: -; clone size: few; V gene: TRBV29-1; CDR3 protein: CSVGVGGTTGELFF; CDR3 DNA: TGCAGCGTAGGAGTCGGCGGTACCACCGGGGAGCTGTTTTTT
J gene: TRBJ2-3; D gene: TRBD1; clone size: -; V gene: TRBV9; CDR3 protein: CASSARQGITDTQYF; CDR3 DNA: TGTGCCAGCAGCGCCCGACAGGGAATCACAGATACGCAGTATTTT
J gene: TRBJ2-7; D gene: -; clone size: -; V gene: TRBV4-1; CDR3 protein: CASSQEGQVTYEQYF; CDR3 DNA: TGCGCCAGCAGCCAAGAAGGGCAGGTAACCTACGAGCAGTACTTC
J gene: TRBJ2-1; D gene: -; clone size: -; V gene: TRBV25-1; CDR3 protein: CASSDRGVYNEQFF; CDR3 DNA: TGTGCCAGCAGTGACCGTGGGGTTTACAATGAGCAGTTCTTC
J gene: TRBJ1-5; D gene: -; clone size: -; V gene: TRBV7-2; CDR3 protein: CASSLVGGVVIDQPQHF; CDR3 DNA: TGTGCCAGCAGCTTAGTCGGGGGTGTGGTTATTGATCAGCCCCAGCATTTT
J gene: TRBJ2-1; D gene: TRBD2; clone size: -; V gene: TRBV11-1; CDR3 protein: CASSSGRDPPNEQFF; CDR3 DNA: TGTGCCAGCAGCTCGGGGAGGGACCCCCCCAATGAGCAGTTCTTC
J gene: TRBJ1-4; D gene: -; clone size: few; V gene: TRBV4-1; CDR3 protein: CASSQAIVEKLFF; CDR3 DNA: TGCGCCAGCAGCCAAGCAATAGTGGAAAAACTGTTTTTT
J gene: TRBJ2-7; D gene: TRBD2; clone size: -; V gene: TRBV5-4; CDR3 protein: CASSFPGLAGDEQYF; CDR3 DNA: TGTGCCAGCAGCTTCCCGGGACTAGCGGGAGATGAGCAGTACTTC